This T cell receptor (beta chain) was identified in a study of blood T cell repertoires in COVID-19. About the research overall: The United States, Italy and Spain supplied acute and convalescent COVID-19 samples. From T cells, B-cell-depleted T cells, or PBMCs came the material, which was cDNA or gDNA.

The CDR3 consists of 17 residues. Germline values: CDR1 SNHLY, CDR2 FYNNEI. Trimming removed 0 bases from V and 3 bases from J, with 18 bases in between. In the authors' workflow: Reference gene primer amplification gave nucleated cell count estimates. The table came from immunoSEQ multiplex PCR; TCRdb's copy has only in-frame clones and leaves some out. V and J calls plus clone size are reproduced from that table; the DNA served to infer D and trimming. The sample has roughly 200,000 clones; 70% to 90% are singletons. The chain links TRBV2 to TRBJ2-7; tentatively, D is TRBD1 (6 bases). The TCR originated in a man in his sixties with acute or convalescent COVID-19. Sequencing was carried out using peripheral blood. The CDR3 loop is CASSEAFDDRRRYEQYF. The CDR3 DNA is TGTGCCAGCAGTGAAGCTTTCGATGACAGGCGTCGCTACGAGCAGTACTTC.